This entry lists 24 T cell receptor beta chains sequenced from one sample in a study of control samples from healthy donors and cancer patients. This table comes from immunoSEQ multiplex PCR, and its TCRdb copy is limited to in-frame clones, with some not included. This table has some 120,000 clones, roughly 84% appearing once. The source material was blood. These receptors were taken from a middle-aged man in good health.

This clone was seen a single time. The chain links TRBV5-1 to TRBJ1-6; 12 bases align to TRBD1. The CDR3 loop spans 17 amino acids. With V trimmed by 5 bases and J by 10 bases, 13 bases remained unmatched. From germline, CDR1 is SGHRS and CDR2 YFSETQ. The CDR3 DNA reads as TGCGCCAGCAGGGCCGGGACAGGGGGCTTCGATCTATCACCCCTCCACTTT. Protein: CASRAGTGGFDLSPLHF.

V usage is TRBV12-3 or TRBV12-4 and J usage is TRBJ1-2; D is possibly TRBD1 (5 bases). This CDR3 region has 12 residues. Trimming took 2 bases from V and 7 from J, leaving 8 bases between them. CDR3 in amino acids: CASSLWGVGYTF. Here the CDR3 DNA reads TGTGCCAGCAGTTTATGGGGGGTTGGCTACACCTTC.

The CDR3 coding sequence is TGCCGCGCGAAGAGCGGGGGGGCGGGCACCGGGGAGCTGTTTTTT. Translation gives CRAKSGGAGTGELFF. The chain uses TRBV29-1 and TRBJ2-2, with 10 bases that match TRBD2. The CDR3 has 15 amino acids. Germline-derived CDR1 and CDR2 are SQVTM and ANQGSEA.

V and J are TRBV9 and TRBJ2-3; the D gene is possibly TRBD2 (7 bases). V gave up 3 bases and J gave up 0 bases, with 17 bases separating them. The CDR3 has 17 amino acids. The germline CDR1 and CDR2 sequences are SGDLS and YYNGEE. The CDR3 bases are TGTGCCAGCAGCGAGACCTACGGGGGGCCAAGCACAGATACGCAGTATTTT. It encodes CASSETYGGPSTDTQYF.

J is TRBJ2-7 and V is TRBV5-1, with D possibly TRBD2 on 6 matching bases. From germline, CDR1 is SGHRS and CDR2 YFSETQ. V was cut by 4 bases and J by 11 bases, with 16 bases left in between. The CDR3 totals 12 residues. The CDR3 protein is CASSRGWEDKYF. The DNA for the CDR3 is TGCGCCAGCAGCCGTGGTTGGGAGGACAAGTACTTC.

The chain employs TRBV5-6 and TRBJ2-1, with D possibly TRBD2 on 6 matching bases. From germline, CDR1 is SGHDT and CDR2 YYEEEE. V was clipped by 1 base and J by 0 bases, with 8 bases between them. This CDR3 is 15 amino acids long. This CDR3 reads CASSLFGGSYNEQFF. The CDR3 DNA reads as TGTGCCAGCAGCTTGTTCGGGGGCTCCTACAATGAGCAGTTCTTC.

The rearrangement joins TRBV11-2 to TRBJ1-1; 9 bases line up with TRBD1. This CDR3 region has 15 residues. CDR1 is SGHAT and CDR2 is FQNNGV in the germline V gene. V trimming: 5 bases; J trimming: 1 base; junction bases outside the gene matches: 5. The CDR3 nucleotides are TGTGCCAGCAGCCCGCGGACAGGGGAGAACACTGAAGCTTTCTTT. Protein sequence: CASSPRTGENTEAFF.

The rearrangement links TRBV2 to TRBJ2-3; D possibly matches TRBD1 or TRBD2 (6 bases each). The V gene lost 7 bases and the J gene lost 0 bases, with 14 bases spanning the gap. Germline lookup yields CDR1 SNHLY and CDR2 FYNNEI. The CDR3 runs 15 residues. CDR3 sequence (DNA): TGTGCCAGCAAGGGGGGCAAATCTAGCACAGATACGCAGTATTTT. This codes for CASKGGKSSTDTQYF.

The V call is TRBV7-2, the J call TRBJ2-7, with 9 bases matching TRBD1. The CDR3 consists of 13 residues. CDR1 is SGHTA, CDR2 FQGNSA, per germline. J was trimmed by 3 bases and V by 8 bases; bases with no gene match: 5. This CDR3 reads CASGGTGHYEQYF. The CDR3 DNA sequence: TGTGCCAGCGGCGGGACAGGGCACTACGAGCAGTACTTC. The variable domain in full, completed from reference TRBV7-2 and TRBJ2-7, reads GAGVSQSPSNKVTEKGKDVELRCDPISGHTALYWYRQSLGQGLEFLIYFQGNSAPDKSGLPSDRFSAERTGGSVSTLTIQRTQQEDSAVYLCASGGTGHYEQYFGPGTRLTVT.

The table lists this clone with a few counts. In DNA form, the CDR3 reads TGTGCCAGCAGCAAAGAGGAGCTAAAGAACACTGAAGCTTTCTTT. Residues: CASSKEELKNTEAFF. This rearrangement joins TRBV21-1 to TRBJ1-1. TRBV21-1 counts as a pseudogene. The CDR3 is 15 amino acids.

The V call is TRBV11-2, the J call TRBJ1-2; D uncertain. V shed 1 base and J shed 13 bases, with 16 bases lying between them. The CDR3 contains 13 residues. Germline assignment: CDR1 SGHAT and CDR2 FQNNGV. CDR3 amino acids: CASSLGARTGCTF. DNA for the CDR3: TGTGCCAGCAGCTTAGGAGCCAGGACCGGTTGCACCTTC.

The rearrangement joins TRBV25-1 to TRBJ1-1, with 10 bases lining up with TRBD1. The CDR3 is 13 amino acids. CDR1 and CDR2 (germline): MGHDK, SYGVNS. Germline trimming cut 10 bases from V and 5 bases from J; bases unmatched to any gene: 7. CDR3 in DNA: TGTGCCACGGTAGGACAGGGGGGAACTGAAGCTTTCTTT. Protein sequence: CATVGQGGTEAFF.

The chain couples TRBV2 to TRBJ1-3; D is perhaps TRBD1 (6 bases). V lost 6 bases to trimming and J lost 4 bases, with 16 bases between them. Per germline, CDR1 SNHLY and CDR2 FYNNEI. The CDR3 loop spans 15 amino acids. CDR3 sequence (DNA): TGTGCCAGCAGCCAGTACAGGGACGCAGGAAACACCATATATTTT. This encodes CASSQYRDAGNTIYF.

About this clone itself: This CDR3 is also generated by other DNA sequences in the sample. V gene TRBV7-2 combines with J gene TRBJ2-7, with TRBD2 matching 9 bases. This CDR3 comprises 16 residues. Germline V gene data show CDR1 as SGHTA and CDR2 as FQGNSA. After removal of 5 bases from V and 6 bases from J, the junction contained 14 bases not matched to a gene. The CDR3 nucleotides read TGTGCCAGCAGCGCCCAGGGTGGCGGGGGGGGCCGCGAGCAGTACTTC. This gives the protein CASSAQGGGGGREQYF.

The chain employs TRBV12-3 or TRBV12-4 and TRBJ1-2; D remains ambiguous. With 8 bases removed from V and 6 bases from J, the gap between germline ends came to 7 bases. The CDR3 contains 10 residues. CDR3 region: CASSVHGYTF. For the CDR3, the DNA is TGTGCCAGCTCAGTACATGGCTACACCTTC.

V gene TRBV5-4 combines with J gene TRBJ2-5; 7 bases agree with TRBD2. Germline assignment: CDR1 SGHNT and CDR2 YYREEE (reference sequence). The CDR3 consists of 15 residues. With 3 bases clipped from V and 5 bases from J, the junction kept 10 bases outside the gene matches. The DNA of the CDR3 is TGTGCCAGCAGCTCCCCCGTCGGGGGGAGGGAGACCCAGTACTTC. As protein: CASSSPVGGRETQYF. Drawing the rest from reference TRBV5-4 and TRBJ2-5, the complete variable domain is ETGVTQSPTHLIKTRGQQVTLRCSSQSGHNTVSWYQQALGQGPQFIFQYYREEENGRGNFPPRFSGLQFPNYSSELNVNALELDDSALYLCASSSPVGGRETQYFGPGTRLLVL.

The chain carries TRBV9 and TRBJ1-2, with 9 bases identical to TRBD1. The germline V gene has CDR1 SGDLS and CDR2 YYNGEE. This CDR3 is built from 15 residues. V gave up 3 bases and J gave up 4 bases; unmatched junction bases: 7. CDR3 loop: CASSARQGGAYGYTF. CDR3 nucleotides: TGTGCCAGCAGCGCTCGACAGGGGGGAGCCTATGGCTACACCTTC.

The rearrangement uses TRBV7-2 and TRBJ1-1; 10 nucleotides match TRBD1. From germline, CDR1 is SGHTA and CDR2 FQGNSA. V dropped 5 bases and J dropped 3; count of bases not matched to a gene: 6. The CDR3 runs to 15 residues. The CDR3 DNA follows: TGTGCCAGCAGCGGGGGGACAGGGGTTCACACTGAAGCTTTCTTT. Amino acid sequence: CASSGGTGVHTEAFF.

This chain links TRBV11-3 with TRBJ2-5; D could derive from TRBD1 or TRBD2 (7 bases each). Trimming removed 4 bases at V and 9 bases at J, with 15 bases between. The CDR3 has 13 amino acids. In germline, CDR1 is SGHNT, CDR2 YENEEA. The CDR3 here is CASSSPTGRAQYF. The CDR3 nucleotides are TGTGCCAGCAGCTCGCCGACAGGGAGGGCCCAGTACTTC.

The V call is TRBV7-8, the J call TRBJ2-7; TRBD2 agrees at 8 bases. J was trimmed by 5 bases and V by 1 base; bases with no gene match: 7. This CDR3 region has 15 residues. The germline V gene encodes CDR1 SGHVS and CDR2 FQNEAQ. The CDR3 nucleotides are TGTGCCAGCAGCTTAGACTTTACGGGGGGGGACGAGCAGTACTTC. Its translation is CASSLDFTGGDEQYF.

This clone has just one count. The chain employs TRBV4-2 and TRBJ1-2; 9 bases fit TRBD1. V shed 3 bases and J 13 bases; nucleotides not matched to a gene: 21. This CDR3 region has 17 residues. CDR1 LGHNA and CDR2 YNFKEQ come from the germline V gene. CDR3 DNA: TGTGCCAGCAGCCATCCGGGCACACAGGGGGCGCCGGTTCGGCTCACCTTC. Residues: CASSHPGTQGAPVRLTF.

Notes on this clone: Other DNA variants within this sample encode the same CDR3. The chain employs TRBV7-9 and TRBJ1-1; no clear D. This CDR3 is 14 amino acids long. V lost 1 base and J lost 1, with 7 bases in between. Germline lookup yields CDR1 SEHNR and CDR2 FQNEAQ (reference sequence). The CDR3 protein is CASSLDSPNTEAFF. The CDR3 bases are TGTGCCAGCAGCTTAGACAGCCCGAACACTGAAGCTTTCTTT.

This chain links TRBV7-9 with TRBJ2-5; 12 bases are a match to TRBD2. Germline loops: CDR1 SEHNR, CDR2 FQNEAQ (reference sequence). J lost 5 bases, V lost 1 base, and 11 bases had no gene match. The CDR3 covers 18 residues. CDR3 in DNA: TGTGCCAGCAGCTTAGGTTGGGCTAGCGGGGGGGCCTTGGAGACCCAGTACTTC. The encoded protein is CASSLGWASGGALETQYF.

The chain employs TRBV10-3 and TRBJ2-7; the D is unclear. The CDR3 runs 13 residues. V shed 5 bases and J shed 0 bases, with 8 bases lying between them. The germline CDR1 and CDR2 sequences are ENHRY and SYGVKD. The CDR3 sequence is CAISQDSSYEQYF. The CDR3 DNA follows: TGTGCCATCAGTCAGGATAGCTCCTACGAGCAGTACTTC.